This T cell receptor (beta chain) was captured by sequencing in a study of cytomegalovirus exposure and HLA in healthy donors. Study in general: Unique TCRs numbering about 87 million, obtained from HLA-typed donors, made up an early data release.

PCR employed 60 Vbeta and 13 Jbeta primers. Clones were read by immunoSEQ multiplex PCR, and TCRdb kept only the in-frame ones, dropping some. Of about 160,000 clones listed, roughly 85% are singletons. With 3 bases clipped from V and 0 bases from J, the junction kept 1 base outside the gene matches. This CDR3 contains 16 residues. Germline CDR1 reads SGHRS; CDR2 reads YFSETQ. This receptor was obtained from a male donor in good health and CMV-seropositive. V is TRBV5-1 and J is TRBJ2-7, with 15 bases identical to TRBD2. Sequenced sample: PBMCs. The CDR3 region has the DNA TGCGCCAGCAGCTGGGGACTAGCGGGAGGCTCCTACGAGCAGTACTTC. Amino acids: CASSWGLAGGSYEQYF.